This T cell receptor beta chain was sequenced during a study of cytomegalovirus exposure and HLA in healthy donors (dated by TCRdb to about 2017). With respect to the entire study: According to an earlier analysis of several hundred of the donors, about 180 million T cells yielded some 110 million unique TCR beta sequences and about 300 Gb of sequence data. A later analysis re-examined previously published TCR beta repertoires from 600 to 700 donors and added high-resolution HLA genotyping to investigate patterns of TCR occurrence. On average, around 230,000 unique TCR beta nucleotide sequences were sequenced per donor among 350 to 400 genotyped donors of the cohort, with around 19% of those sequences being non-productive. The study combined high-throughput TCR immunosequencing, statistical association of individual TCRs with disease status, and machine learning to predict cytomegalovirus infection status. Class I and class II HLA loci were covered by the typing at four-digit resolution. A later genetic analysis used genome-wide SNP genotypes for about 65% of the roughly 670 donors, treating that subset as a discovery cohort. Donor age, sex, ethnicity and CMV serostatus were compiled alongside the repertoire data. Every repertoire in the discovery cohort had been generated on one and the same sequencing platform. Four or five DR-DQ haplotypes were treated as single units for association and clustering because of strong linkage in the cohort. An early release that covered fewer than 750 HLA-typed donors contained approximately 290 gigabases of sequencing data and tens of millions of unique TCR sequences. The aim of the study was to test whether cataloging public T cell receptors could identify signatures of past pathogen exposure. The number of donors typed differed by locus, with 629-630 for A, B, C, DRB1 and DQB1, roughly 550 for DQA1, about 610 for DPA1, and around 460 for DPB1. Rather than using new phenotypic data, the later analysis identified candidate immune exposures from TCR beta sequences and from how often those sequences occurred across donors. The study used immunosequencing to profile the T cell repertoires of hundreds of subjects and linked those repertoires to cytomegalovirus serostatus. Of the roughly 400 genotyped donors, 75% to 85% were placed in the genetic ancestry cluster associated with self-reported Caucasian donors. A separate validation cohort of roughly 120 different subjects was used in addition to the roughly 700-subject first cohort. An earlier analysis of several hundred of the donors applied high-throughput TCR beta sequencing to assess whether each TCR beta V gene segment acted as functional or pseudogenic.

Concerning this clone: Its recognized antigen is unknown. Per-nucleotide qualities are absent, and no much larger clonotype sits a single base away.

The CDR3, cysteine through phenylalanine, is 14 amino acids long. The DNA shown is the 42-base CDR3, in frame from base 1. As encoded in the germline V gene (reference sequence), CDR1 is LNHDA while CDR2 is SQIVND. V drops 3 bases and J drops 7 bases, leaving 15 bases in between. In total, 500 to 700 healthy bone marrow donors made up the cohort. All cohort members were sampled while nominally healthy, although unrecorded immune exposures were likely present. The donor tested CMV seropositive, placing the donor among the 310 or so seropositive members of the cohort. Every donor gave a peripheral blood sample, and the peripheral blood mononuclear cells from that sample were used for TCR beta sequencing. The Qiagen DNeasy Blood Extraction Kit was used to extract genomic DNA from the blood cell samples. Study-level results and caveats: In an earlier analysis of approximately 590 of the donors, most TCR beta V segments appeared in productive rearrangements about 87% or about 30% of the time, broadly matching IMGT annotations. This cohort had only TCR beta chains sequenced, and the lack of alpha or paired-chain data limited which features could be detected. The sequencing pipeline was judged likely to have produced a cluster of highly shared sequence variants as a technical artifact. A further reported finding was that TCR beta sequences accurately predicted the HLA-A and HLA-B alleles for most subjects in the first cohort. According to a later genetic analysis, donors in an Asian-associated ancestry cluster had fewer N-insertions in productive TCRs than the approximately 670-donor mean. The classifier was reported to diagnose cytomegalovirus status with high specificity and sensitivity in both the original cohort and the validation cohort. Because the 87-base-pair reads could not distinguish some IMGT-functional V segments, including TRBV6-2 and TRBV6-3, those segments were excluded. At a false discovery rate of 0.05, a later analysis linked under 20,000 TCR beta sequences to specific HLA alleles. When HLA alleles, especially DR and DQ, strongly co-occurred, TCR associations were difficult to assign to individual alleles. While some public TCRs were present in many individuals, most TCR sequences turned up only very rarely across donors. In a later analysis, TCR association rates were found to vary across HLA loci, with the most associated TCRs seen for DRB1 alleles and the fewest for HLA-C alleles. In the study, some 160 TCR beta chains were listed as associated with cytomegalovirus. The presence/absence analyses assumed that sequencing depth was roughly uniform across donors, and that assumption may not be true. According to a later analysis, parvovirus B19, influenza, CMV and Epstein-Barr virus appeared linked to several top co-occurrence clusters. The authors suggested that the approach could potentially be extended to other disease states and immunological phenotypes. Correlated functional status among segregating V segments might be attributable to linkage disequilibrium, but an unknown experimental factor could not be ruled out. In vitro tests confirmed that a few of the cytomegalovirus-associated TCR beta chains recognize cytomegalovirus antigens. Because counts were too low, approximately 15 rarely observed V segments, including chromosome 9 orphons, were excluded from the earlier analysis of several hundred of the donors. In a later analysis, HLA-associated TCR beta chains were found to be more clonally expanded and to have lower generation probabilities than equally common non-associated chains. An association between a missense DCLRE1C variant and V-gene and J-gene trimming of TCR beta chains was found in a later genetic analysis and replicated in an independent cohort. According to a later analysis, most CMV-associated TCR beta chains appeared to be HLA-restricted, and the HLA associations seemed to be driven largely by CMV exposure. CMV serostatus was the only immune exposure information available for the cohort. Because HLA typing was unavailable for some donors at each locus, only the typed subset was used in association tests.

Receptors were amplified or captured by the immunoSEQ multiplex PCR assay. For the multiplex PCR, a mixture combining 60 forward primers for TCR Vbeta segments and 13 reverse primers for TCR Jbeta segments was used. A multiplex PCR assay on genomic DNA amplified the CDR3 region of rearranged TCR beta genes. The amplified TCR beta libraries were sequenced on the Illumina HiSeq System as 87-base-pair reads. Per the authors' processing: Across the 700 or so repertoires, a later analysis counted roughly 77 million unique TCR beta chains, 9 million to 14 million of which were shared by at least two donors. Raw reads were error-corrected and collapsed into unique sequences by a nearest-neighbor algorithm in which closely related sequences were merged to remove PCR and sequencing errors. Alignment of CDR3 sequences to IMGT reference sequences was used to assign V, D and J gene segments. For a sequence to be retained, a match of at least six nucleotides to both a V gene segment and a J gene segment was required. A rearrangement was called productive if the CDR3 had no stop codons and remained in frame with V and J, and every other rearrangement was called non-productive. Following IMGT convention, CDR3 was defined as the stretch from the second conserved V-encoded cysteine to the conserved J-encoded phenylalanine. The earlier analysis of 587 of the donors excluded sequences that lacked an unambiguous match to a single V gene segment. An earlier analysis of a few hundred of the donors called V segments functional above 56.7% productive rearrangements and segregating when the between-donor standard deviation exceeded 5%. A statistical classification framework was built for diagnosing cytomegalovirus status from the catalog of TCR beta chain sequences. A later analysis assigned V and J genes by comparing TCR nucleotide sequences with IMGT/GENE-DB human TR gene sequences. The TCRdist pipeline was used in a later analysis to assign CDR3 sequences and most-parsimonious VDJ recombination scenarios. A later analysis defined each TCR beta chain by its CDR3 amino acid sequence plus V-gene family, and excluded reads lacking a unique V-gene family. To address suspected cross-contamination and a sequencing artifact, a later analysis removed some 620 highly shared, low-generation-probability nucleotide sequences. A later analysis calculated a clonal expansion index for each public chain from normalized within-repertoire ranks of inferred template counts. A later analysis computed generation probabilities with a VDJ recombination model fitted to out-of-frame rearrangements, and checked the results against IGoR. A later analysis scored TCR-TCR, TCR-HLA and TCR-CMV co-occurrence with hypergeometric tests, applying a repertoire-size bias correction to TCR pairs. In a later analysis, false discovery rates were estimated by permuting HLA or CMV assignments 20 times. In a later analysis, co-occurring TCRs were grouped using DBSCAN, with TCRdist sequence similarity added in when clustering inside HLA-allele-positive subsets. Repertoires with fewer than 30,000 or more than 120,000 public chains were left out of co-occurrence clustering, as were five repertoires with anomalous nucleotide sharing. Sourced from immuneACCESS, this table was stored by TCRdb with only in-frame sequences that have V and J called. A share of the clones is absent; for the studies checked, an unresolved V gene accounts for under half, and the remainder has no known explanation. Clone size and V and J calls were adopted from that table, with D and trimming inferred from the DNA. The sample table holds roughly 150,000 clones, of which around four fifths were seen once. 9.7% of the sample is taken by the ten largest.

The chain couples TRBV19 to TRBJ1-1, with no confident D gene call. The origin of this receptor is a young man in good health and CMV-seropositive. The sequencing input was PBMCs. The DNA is TGTGCCAGTAGTATGTCCGGGGAGGTGCATGAAGCTTTCTTT. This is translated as CASSMSGEVHEAFF.